Listed below are T cell receptor beta chains from one sample, sequenced in a study of beta chain features in type 1 diabetes. Profiling relied on immunoSEQ multiplex PCR, and the TCRdb table lists in-frame clones only, not all of them. The sample contains approximately 380,000 clones, less than 15% of which appear only once. Material for sequencing was naive CD4+ T cells from blood. The receptors derive from a woman aged 18 to 35 in good health. Both conserved end residues are part of each CDR3. Fields, in order: CDR3 DNA, CDR3 protein, J gene, clone size, CDR3 length, D gene, V gene. D genes are given only for firm matches. Not every row has a clone size; where given, it reads once, few, many or a size class.

CDR3nt: TGCGCCAGCAGCCCACGGACAGATAAGGGAAACATTCAGTACTTC
CDR3aa: CASSPRTDKGNIQYF
j_gene: TRBJ2-4
abundance: -
len: 15
d_gene: -
v_gene: TRBV5-1

CDR3nt: TGCAGCACCGGGTTGGGTCCCAATGAGCAGTTCTTC
CDR3aa: CSTGLGPNEQFF
j_gene: TRBJ2-1
abundance: few
len: 12
d_gene: -
v_gene: TRBV29-1

CDR3nt: TGTGCCAGCAGCTCCTCGGGACAGGGTTGGTATGAGCAGTTCTTC
CDR3aa: CASSSSGQGWYEQFF
j_gene: TRBJ2-1
abundance: -
len: 15
d_gene: TRBD1
v_gene: TRBV5-6

CDR3nt: TGCGCCAGCAGCCAAGAGCCCCACTTGGGGGGGCAGTATTTT
CDR3aa: CASSQEPHLGGQYF
j_gene: TRBJ2-3
abundance: few
len: 14
d_gene: -
v_gene: TRBV4-3

CDR3nt: TGTGCCAGCAGTTTACCCGGGACTAGTATGGAGCAGTACTTC
CDR3aa: CASSLPGTSMEQYF
j_gene: TRBJ2-7
abundance: few
len: 14
d_gene: TRBD2
v_gene: TRBV28

CDR3nt: TGTGCCAGCAGCAGAGACGCGGCCATCGGCACTGAAGCTTTCTTT
CDR3aa: CASSRDAAIGTEAFF
j_gene: TRBJ1-1
abundance: -
len: 15
d_gene: -
v_gene: TRBV7-9

CDR3nt: TGTGCCAGACGACTAGCGGGAGTCACCGGGGAGCTGTTTTTT
CDR3aa: CARRLAGVTGELFF
j_gene: TRBJ2-2
abundance: few
len: 14
d_gene: TRBD2
v_gene: TRBV2

CDR3nt: TGTGCCAGCAGCCAAATGAACTTAGCGGGACGAACCGGGGAGCTGTTTTTT
CDR3aa: CASSQMNLAGRTGELFF
j_gene: TRBJ2-2
abundance: -
len: 17
d_gene: TRBD2
v_gene: TRBV13

CDR3nt: TGTGCCAGCAGCTTTCGAGGGGGCAGAGGGGTCACTGAAGCTTTCTTT
CDR3aa: CASSFRGGRGVTEAFF
j_gene: TRBJ1-1
abundance: few
len: 16
d_gene: TRBD1
v_gene: TRBV5-6

CDR3nt: TGTGCCAGCAGTATCGTCAATGAGCAGTTCTTC
CDR3aa: CASSIVNEQFF
j_gene: TRBJ2-1
abundance: few
len: 11
d_gene: -
v_gene: TRBV28

CDR3nt: TGTGCCAGCAGACCCGGACAGAGCACCGGGGAGCTGTTTTTT
CDR3aa: CASRPGQSTGELFF
j_gene: TRBJ2-2
abundance: -
len: 14
d_gene: -
v_gene: TRBV28

CDR3nt: TGTGCCAGCAGCGCAGCCGGGACTTCCTACGAGCAGTACTTC
CDR3aa: CASSAAGTSYEQYF
j_gene: TRBJ2-7
abundance: -
len: 14
d_gene: -
v_gene: TRBV2

CDR3nt: TGTGCCTGGAGCCCGGGACAGGGGCATCAGCCCCAGCATTTT
CDR3aa: CAWSPGQGHQPQHF
j_gene: TRBJ1-5
abundance: -
len: 14
d_gene: TRBD1
v_gene: TRBV30

CDR3nt: TGTGCCAGCAGTGATTTTGTAAGCACGCAGTATTTT
CDR3aa: CASSDFVSTQYF
j_gene: TRBJ2-3
abundance: few
len: 12
d_gene: -
v_gene: TRBV2

CDR3nt: TGTGCCTGGAGCCGGGGGGCTGAAGCTTTCTTT
CDR3aa: CAWSRGAEAFF
j_gene: TRBJ1-1
abundance: -
len: 11
d_gene: -
v_gene: TRBV30

CDR3nt: TGTGCCATCAGTGAGGGACAGGTCACAGATACGCAGTATTTT
CDR3aa: CAISEGQVTDTQYF
j_gene: TRBJ2-3
abundance: -
len: 14
d_gene: TRBD1
v_gene: TRBV10-3

CDR3nt: TGTGCCAGCAGCTCACTAGCGGGAGGTTACAATGAGCAGTTCTTC
CDR3aa: CASSSLAGGYNEQFF
j_gene: TRBJ2-1
abundance: -
len: 15
d_gene: TRBD2
v_gene: TRBV7-3

CDR3nt: TGCGCCAGCAGCCAAGTAGCGGGTAAGCAGTTCTTC
CDR3aa: CASSQVAGKQFF
j_gene: TRBJ2-1
abundance: -
len: 12
d_gene: TRBD2
v_gene: TRBV4-1

CDR3nt: TGCGCCAGCAGCTTGCAGGGGGCTGTGGGAGGAAACACCATATATTTT
CDR3aa: CASSLQGAVGGNTIYF
j_gene: TRBJ1-3
abundance: -
len: 16
d_gene: TRBD1
v_gene: TRBV5-1

CDR3nt: TGTGCCAGCTCACCACGGTTACAGCTTACCTCTGGGGCCAACGTCCTGACTTTC
CDR3aa: CASSPRLQLTSGANVLTF
j_gene: TRBJ2-6
abundance: -
len: 18
d_gene: -
v_gene: TRBV18

CDR3nt: TGTGCCAGCACGGGACTAGCGGGAGTCTTCGCCTACGAGCAGTACTTC
CDR3aa: CASTGLAGVFAYEQYF
j_gene: TRBJ2-7
abundance: -
len: 16
d_gene: TRBD2
v_gene: TRBV28

CDR3nt: TGTGCCAGTACGACAGGGGGCGCCGACACTGAAGCTTTCTTT
CDR3aa: CASTTGGADTEAFF
j_gene: TRBJ1-1
abundance: few
len: 14
d_gene: TRBD1
v_gene: TRBV19

CDR3nt: TGTGCCAGCAGCCGGAGACAGGGCGACGACGAGCAGTACTTC
CDR3aa: CASSRRQGDDEQYF
j_gene: TRBJ2-7
abundance: -
len: 14
d_gene: TRBD1
v_gene: TRBV5-4

CDR3nt: TGTGCCAGCACCGCTACTAGCGGATCCTACAATGAGCAGTTCTTC
CDR3aa: CASTATSGSYNEQFF
j_gene: TRBJ2-1
abundance: -
len: 15
d_gene: TRBD2
v_gene: TRBV11-2

CDR3nt: TGTGCCAGCAGCCAGGACAGGGTGTTTCAGGTTGGCAATCAGCCCCAGCATTTT
CDR3aa: CASSQDRVFQVGNQPQHF
j_gene: TRBJ1-5
abundance: -
len: 18
d_gene: TRBD1
v_gene: TRBV28

CDR3nt: TGCGCCAGGGGACGGGACACCCGAAATTTTAGCAATCAGCCCCAGCATTTT
CDR3aa: CARGRDTRNFSNQPQHF
j_gene: TRBJ1-5
abundance: -
len: 17
d_gene: -
v_gene: TRBV23-1

CDR3nt: TGTGCCTGGACACGGGAGGGTGGGGAGACCCAGTACTTC
CDR3aa: CAWTREGGETQYF
j_gene: TRBJ2-5
abundance: -
len: 13
d_gene: TRBD2
v_gene: TRBV30

CDR3nt: TGTGCCACCAGCAGAGCTAGGACTAGAGAAGATACGCAGTATTTT
CDR3aa: CATSRARTREDTQYF
j_gene: TRBJ2-3
abundance: few
len: 15
d_gene: TRBD2
v_gene: TRBV15

CDR3nt: TGCGCCAGCAGCTTGGACGCGAGCTCCTACAATGAGCAGTTCTTC
CDR3aa: CASSLDASSYNEQFF
j_gene: TRBJ2-1
abundance: -
len: 15
d_gene: -
v_gene: TRBV5-1

CDR3nt: TGTGCCTGGAGCCCCAGGTTAGGGGCTGGGGAGACCCAGTACTTC
CDR3aa: CAWSPRLGAGETQYF
j_gene: TRBJ2-5
abundance: few
len: 15
d_gene: -
v_gene: TRBV30

CDR3nt: TGTGCCTCCTCGAAACCGGGACTAGCGGAGACCCAGTACTTC
CDR3aa: CASSKPGLAETQYF
j_gene: TRBJ2-5
abundance: -
len: 14
d_gene: TRBD2
v_gene: TRBV30

CDR3nt: TGTGCCAGCAGCAAGTCCGCCGGGACAGGGTGGGATGGCGAGCAGTACTTC
CDR3aa: CASSKSAGTGWDGEQYF
j_gene: TRBJ2-7
abundance: -
len: 17
d_gene: -
v_gene: TRBV21-1

CDR3nt: TGTGCCAGTAGTCTAAAAGCGGGAGGGCCACAGGGTGAGCAGTTCTTC
CDR3aa: CASSLKAGGPQGEQFF
j_gene: TRBJ2-1
abundance: -
len: 16
d_gene: TRBD2
v_gene: TRBV19

CDR3nt: TGTGCCAGCAGCATCCAGGGGGAAATTACCAACGTCCTGACTTTC
CDR3aa: CASSIQGEITNVLTF
j_gene: TRBJ2-6
abundance: few
len: 15
d_gene: TRBD1
v_gene: TRBV9

CDR3nt: TGTGCCAGCAGCCCTTGGGACAGACGAAACACTGAAGCTTTCTTT
CDR3aa: CASSPWDRRNTEAFF
j_gene: TRBJ1-1
abundance: -
len: 15
d_gene: TRBD1
v_gene: TRBV9

CDR3nt: TGTGCCAGCAGCTTCCAAGAGGGTTACAATGAGCAGTTCTTC
CDR3aa: CASSFQEGYNEQFF
j_gene: TRBJ2-1
abundance: -
len: 14
d_gene: -
v_gene: TRBV7-3

CDR3nt: TGTGCCAGCAGGGACGGACAAACCTACGAGCAGTACTTC
CDR3aa: CASRDGQTYEQYF
j_gene: TRBJ2-7
abundance: -
len: 13
d_gene: -
v_gene: TRBV6-1

CDR3nt: TGTGCCAGCAGTCTGGCGGGGTATGGCTACACCTTC
CDR3aa: CASSLAGYGYTF
j_gene: TRBJ1-2
abundance: -
len: 12
d_gene: -
v_gene: TRBV28

CDR3nt: TGTGCCAGTAGTATAGGGACTAGCGGGATTGGGATTGAGCAGTTCTTC
CDR3aa: CASSIGTSGIGIEQFF
j_gene: TRBJ2-1
abundance: -
len: 16
d_gene: TRBD2
v_gene: TRBV19

CDR3nt: TGTGCCAGCAGCTTTGGACTGAGCCTTAACTATGGCTACACCTTC
CDR3aa: CASSFGLSLNYGYTF
j_gene: TRBJ1-2
abundance: -
len: 15
d_gene: -
v_gene: TRBV5-6

CDR3nt: TGCGCCAGCAGCCCCAAATCCTCTGGGGCCAACGTCCTGACTTTC
CDR3aa: CASSPKSSGANVLTF
j_gene: TRBJ2-6
abundance: few
len: 15
d_gene: -
v_gene: TRBV5-1

CDR3nt: TGTGCCAGCAGCTTAGGATCGGCCGGAGGAAATCAGCCCCAGCATTTT
CDR3aa: CASSLGSAGGNQPQHF
j_gene: TRBJ1-5
abundance: few
len: 16
d_gene: -
v_gene: TRBV7-9

CDR3nt: TGTGCCTGGAGCCTCAGGGGTGGACAGCCCCAGCATTTT
CDR3aa: CAWSLRGGQPQHF
j_gene: TRBJ1-5
abundance: -
len: 13
d_gene: -
v_gene: TRBV30

CDR3nt: TGTGCCAGCAGCAACCTAGCGGGATCAGATACGCAGTATTTT
CDR3aa: CASSNLAGSDTQYF
j_gene: TRBJ2-3
abundance: few
len: 14
d_gene: TRBD2
v_gene: TRBV7-9

CDR3nt: TGCGCCAGCAGCCCGCGGACAGGGATCGCTGAAGCTTTCTTT
CDR3aa: CASSPRTGIAEAFF
j_gene: TRBJ1-1
abundance: -
len: 14
d_gene: TRBD1
v_gene: TRBV5-1

CDR3nt: TGTGCCAGCAGTTATAGGGGAGGGAGCAATCAGCCCCAGCATTTT
CDR3aa: CASSYRGGSNQPQHF
j_gene: TRBJ1-5
abundance: -
len: 15
d_gene: -
v_gene: TRBV6-6

CDR3nt: TGTGCCATCAGATCAAGGCTAGCGGGAGTGAACAATGAGCAGTTCTTC
CDR3aa: CAIRSRLAGVNNEQFF
j_gene: TRBJ2-1
abundance: few
len: 16
d_gene: TRBD2
v_gene: TRBV10-3